This T cell receptor beta chain was observed in a study of blood T cells in healthy people across ages. At least 5 micrograms of total RNA were extracted per sample. For the second PCR, which ran for roughly 6 to 12 cycles, a sample-barcoded 5' primer and a J-beta primer mix were used. TCRdb fed the 5' RACE reads into MiXCR, producing one record per CDR3 protein. The sample shows fewer than 800,000 distinct CDR3 sequences, 20% to 25% of them seen only once. CDR3 length: 13 amino acids. Per the germline V gene, CDR1 is MGHDK and CDR2 is SYGVNS. Trimming pared 7 bases from V and 2 bases from J, leaving 9 bases between. Another study also made use of these data, one on T cells of mothers and their children. That work adds: In cDNA synthesis, all of the extracted RNA was used at around 1.4 ug per 15 ul. Slightly higher overlap, not significant, was seen in related mother-child pairs than in unrelated pairs.

The specimen was blood. The TCR comes from a boy between 10 and 17 years old in good health. The rearrangement links TRBV25-1 to TRBJ1-3; D is unclear. CDR3 nucleotides: TGTGCCAGCATCGGGCCGGCTGGAAACACCATATATTTT. Translating gives CASIGPAGNTIYF.